Each of the 12 T cell receptor beta chains below was sequenced from the same sample in a study of tissue T cells after allogeneic stem cell transplantation. Time point specified: mouse harvest day 7 after allogeneic transplant. Tail vein injection delivered 10^7 T-cell-depleted bone marrow cells and 10^6 splenic CD5+ T cells. This table comes from immunoSEQ multiplex PCR, and its TCRdb copy is limited to in-frame clones, with some not included. The repertoire holds some 6,700 clones, with approximately 46% as singletons. Sequences were obtained from gut tissue. The receptors were gathered from a female BALB/c mouse given C57BL/6 T cells with graft-versus-host disease after an allogeneic hematopoietic cell transplant.

In this sample, this clone turned up a few times. Mouse gene names and germline throughout. The read terminates 1 residue ahead of where the CDR3 ends, so the germline J gene completes it. The chain recombines TRBV31 with TRBJ2-3; D is unclear. This CDR3 contains 12 residues. V was cut by 7 bases and J by 2 bases, with 10 bases left in between. Germline V gene lookup returns CDR1 GKSSPN and CDR2 SITVG. Incomplete CDR3 DNA: TGTGCCTTCCTCCGGGTTGCAGAAACGCTGTAT. Translated, it gives CAFLRVAETLY. The entire CDR3 protein is CAFLRVAETLYF. The variable domain in full, completed from reference TRBV31 and TRBJ2-3, reads AQTIHQWPVAEIKAVGSPLSLGCTIKGKSSPNLYWYWQATGGTLQQLFYSITVGQVESVVQLNLSASRPKDDQFILSTEKLLLSHSGFYLCAFLRVAETLYFGSGTRLTVL.

As concerns this clone: Gene names denote mouse genes. The read finishes 1 residue shy of the CDR3 end, and the germline J gene is used to complete it. The rearrangement uses TRBV26 and TRBJ1-1; TRBD1 aligns across 7 bases. This CDR3 has 13 residues. V gave up 4 bases and J gave up 3 bases; unmatched junction bases: 2. Germline V gene data show CDR1 as KGHPV and CDR2 as FQNQEV (reference sequence). CDR3 in amino acids: CASSQGAHTEVFF. The sequenced CDR3 bases are TGTGCCAGCAGTCAGGGGGCGCACACAGAAGTCTTC.

With regard to this clone: Any gene name here is a mouse gene name. Read coverage stops 1 residue before the CDR3 terminus; the germline J gene supplies the remainder. J is TRBJ2-2 and V is TRBV23; TRBD2 is the table's D call and was not checked against the DNA. This CDR3 spans 15 amino acids. Looked up from germline, CDR1 is KGHTA and CDR2 is FQNQQP. The CDR3 loop is CSSSQGTGGTGQLYF. The CDR3 DNA, read in part, is TGCTCCAGCAGTCAAGGGACTGGGGGGACCGGGCAGCTCTAC.

A remark on this clone: Gene names refer to mouse genes. The observed sequence ends 1 residue before the CDR3 terminus, with the missing tail filled in from the germline J gene. The chain links TRBV12-1 to TRBJ2-3; D possibly corresponds to TRBD2 (6 bases). V lost 0 bases and J 0 bases, leaving 9 bases between the germline ends. Germline V gene data show CDR1 as SGHSN and CDR2 as HYEKVE. The CDR3 spans 15 residues. CDR3 DNA (partial): TGTGCCAGCTCTCTCCGGGGGACTAGTGCAGAAACGCTGTAT. This sequence encodes CASSLRGTSAETLY. The CDR3 reads in full as CASSLRGTSAETLYF.

On this clone itself: Mouse names are used for the genes. The read is 1 residue too short to cover the CDR3 end, so that end is filled in from the germline J gene. This chain connects TRBV3 to TRBJ2-5, with D possibly matching TRBD1 (6 bases). The V gene lost 5 bases and the J gene lost 1 base, with 10 bases spanning the gap. This CDR3 region has 14 residues. Germline lookup yields CDR1 SNHLY and CDR2 FYNGKV (reference sequence). CDR3: CASSRTAYQDTQYF. The covered CDR3 bases are TGTGCCAGCAGCCGGACAGCTTACCAAGACACCCAGTAC.

A note on this clone: All gene names here are mouse names. The CDR3 goes on 1 residue after the read ends, and that part is filled in from the germline J gene. The J gene is TRBJ2-3, the V gene TRBV26, with 8 bases aligning to TRBD1. Germline lookup yields CDR1 KGHPV and CDR2 FQNQEV (reference sequence). The V gene end was trimmed by 4 bases and the J gene end by 3 bases; junction bases not matched to a gene: 3. This CDR3 is 14 amino acids long. CDR3 DNA (partial): TGTGCCAGCAGTCGCAGGGGGCGAGCAGAAACGCTGTAT. As protein: CASSRRGRAETLY. The full CDR3 protein is CASSRRGRAETLYF.

This clone was counted between two and nine times. Gene names are mouse gene names. Read data end 1 residue before the CDR3 end; the end is taken from the germline J gene. The chain uses TRBV12-1 and TRBJ1-4; D is possibly TRBD1 (5 bases). CDR3 length equals 15 residues. Germline V lookup: CDR1 SGHSN, CDR2 HYEKVE. V gave up 0 bases and J gave up 3 bases, with 10 bases separating them. The CDR3 is CASSLAGATNERLFF. The CDR3 DNA, read in part, is TGTGCCAGCTCTCTCGCCGGGGCAACCAACGAAAGATTATTT.

Relative to its sample, this clone is large. The genes and germline here are from mouse. The read ends 1 residue shy of where the CDR3 ends; the end is completed using the germline J gene. V and J are TRBV13-3 and TRBJ2-7; 10 nucleotides match TRBD2. Trimming took 4 bases from V and 5 from J; bases not matched to a gene: 6. The CDR3 consists of 14 residues. The germline V gene encodes CDR1 NNHDY and CDR2 SYVADS. CDR3 loop: CASSPGGAPHEQYF. The part of the CDR3 DNA that was read is TGTGCCAGCAGTCCTGGGGGGGCGCCCCATGAACAGTAC.

As regards this clone: Gene names are mouse gene names. The CDR3 end falls 1 residue outside the read, so it is completed with the germline J gene. V and J are TRBV26 and TRBJ1-6; D gene uncertain. Being an ORF, TRBJ1-6 has a function that is uncertain. The CDR3 contains 13 residues. CDR1 KGHPV and CDR2 FQNQEV come from the germline V gene (reference sequence). V was trimmed by 2 bases and J by 8 bases, leaving 7 bases between them. CDR3 residues: CASSLITDSPLYF. The CDR3 bases that were read are TGTGCCAGCAGTCTGATTACAGATTCGCCCCTCTAC.

This clone showed up just a few times. Any gene name here is a mouse gene name. Coverage ceases 1 residue before the CDR3 finishes, and the germline J gene fills in the end. V is TRBV26 and J is TRBJ1-1; no firm D call. The germline V and J ends were trimmed by 4 bases and 3 bases, with 3 bases remaining between them. Germline-derived CDR1 and CDR2 are KGHPV and FQNQEV (reference sequence). This CDR3 region has 11 residues. CDR3 DNA, as far as it was read: TGTGCCAGCAGTCCAGACACAGAAGTCTTC. Its protein product is CASSPDTEVF. The entire CDR3 is CASSPDTEVFF.

Concerning this clone itself: Gene and germline names: mouse. The read finishes 1 residue shy of the CDR3 end, and the germline J gene is used to complete it. This sequence joins TRBV15 and TRBJ2-4; D is unclear. Trimming cost V 4 bases and J 0 bases, with 5 bases left between them. The germline V gene has CDR1 SGHND and CDR2 FRSKSL. This CDR3 has 13 residues. The CDR3 DNA, read in part, is TGTGCCAGCAGTTCAGGTAGTCAAAACACCTTGTAC. Protein product: CASSSGSQNTLY. The entire CDR3 protein is CASSSGSQNTLYF.

In regard to this clone: Genes and germline come from the mouse. The read comes to an end 1 residue before the CDR3 does, leaving the germline J gene to fill in the end. The chain recombines TRBV15 with TRBJ2-5; TRBD2 matches at 7 bases. V lost 1 base and J lost 2; bases outside the gene matches: 0. The CDR3 covers 14 residues. Per the germline V gene, CDR1 is SGHND and CDR2 is FRSKSL. CDR3 sequence reads: CASSLGGGQDTQYF. CDR3 DNA, as far as it was read: TGTGCCAGCAGTTTAGGGGGGGGCCAAGACACCCAGTAC.